This T cell receptor beta chain was found in a study of CD8 T cells in Susac syndrome. The authors sequenced TCR beta from blood CD8+ and CD4+ T cells. The authors reverse transcribed about 0.5 to 1 ug RNA with random hexamers. Amplification of TCR beta CDR3 by immunoSEQ multiplex PCR spanned 54 Vbeta and 13 Jbeta. MiXCR, applied by TCRdb to the immunoSEQ multiplex PCR reads, yields one record per CDR3 protein. The sample includes under 550,000 distinct CDR3 sequences, 75% to 90% of them seen just once. V lost 9 bases to trimming and J lost 1 base, with 13 bases between them. The CDR3 contains 13 residues.

The receptor was isolated from a human donor with multiple sclerosis. The genes are TRBV12-3 or TRBV12-4 and TRBJ2-7; D remains unclear. Sequenced material: CD8+ T cells from PBMCs. In nucleotides, the CDR3 is TGTGCCAGTCAGGATACCCCTTCCTACGAGCAGTACTTC. Residues: CASQDTPSYEQYF.